Shown below are 24 T cell receptor beta chains from a single sample sequenced in a study of cytomegalovirus exposure and HLA in healthy donors. 60 Vbeta and 13 Jbeta primers were used in PCR. Here immunoSEQ multiplex PCR was the method, and the copy in TCRdb shows in-frame clones only, minus some. The repertoire holds about 200,000 clones, 80% to 85% seen once, with about 1.1% in the top ten. Input material: PBMCs. The receptors were sampled from a woman in her thirties or forties in good health and CMV-seronegative.

This clone was recorded once. The chain employs TRBV7-9 and TRBJ1-3; D gene ambiguous. The CDR3 loop spans 14 amino acids. CDR1 and CDR2 (germline): SEHNR, FQNEAQ (reference sequence). V was clipped by 3 bases and J by 0 bases, with 6 bases between them. The CDR3, as DNA: TGTGCCAGCAGCTTCGAGAGCTCTGGAAACACCATATATTTT. Translating gives CASSFESSGNTIYF.

V and J are TRBV7-2 and TRBJ2-7; 7 bases align to TRBD2. The CDR3 is 15 amino acids. The J segment lost 3 bases and the V segment lost 1 base, leaving 6 bases of the junction unmatched. CDR1 SGHTA and CDR2 FQGNSA come from the germline V gene. The DNA of the CDR3 is TGTGCCAGCAGCTTAGTCGGCGGGAGTAGCTACGAGCAGTACTTC. Amino acids: CASSLVGGSSYEQYF.

J is TRBJ1-1 and V is TRBV2; D is unresolved. CDR3 length equals 13 residues. The V end was cut by 8 bases, the J end by 1 base, with 11 bases between. Germline-derived CDR1 and CDR2 are SNHLY and FYNNEI. CDR3 DNA: TGTGCCAGCGAAAAACACGCGAACACTGAAGCTTTCTTT. This sequence encodes CASEKHANTEAFF.

The rearrangement links TRBV4-3 to TRBJ1-3; D is unresolved. V lost 0 bases and J lost 4, with 10 bases in between. CDR3 size: 15 residues. The germline V gene has CDR1 LGHNA and CDR2 YSLEER. The CDR3 spells CASSQDWTSGNTIYF. The CDR3 nucleotides are TGCGCCAGCAGCCAAGACTGGACTTCGGGAAACACCATATATTTT.

The chain is built from TRBV9 and TRBJ2-5; 13 bases fit TRBD2. From germline, CDR1 is SGDLS and CDR2 YYNGEE. J was trimmed by 4 bases and V by 4 bases; bases with no gene match: 7. The CDR3 runs 16 residues. CDR3 DNA: TGTGCCAGCAGCCCCGGACTAGCGGGAGTCGGAGAGACCCAGTACTTC. As protein: CASSPGLAGVGETQYF.

This sequence joins TRBV30 and TRBJ1-2; TRBD1 aligns across 7 bases. CDR3 length: 13 amino acids. Looked up from germline, CDR1 is GTSNPN and CDR2 is SVGIG (reference sequence). V lost 2 bases to trimming and J lost 8 bases; unmatched junction nucleotides: 8. CDR3 bases: TGTGCCTGGAGTCAACAGGGGAGTTGGGGCTACACCTTC. Encoded protein: CAWSQQGSWGYTF.

The chain couples TRBV5-1 to TRBJ2-1, with 7 bases that match TRBD1. Germline V CDR1 and CDR2: SGHRS, YFSETQ. The CDR3 totals 15 residues. Trimming took 7 bases from V and 7 from J; bases not matched to a gene: 14. CDR3 bases: TGCGCCAGCCAGCGCCGGGACAGCGCCCTTAATGAGCAGTTCTTC. This codes for CASQRRDSALNEQFF.

This chain links TRBV19 with TRBJ1-5, with D tentatively TRBD1 (5 bases). Germline-derived CDR1 and CDR2 are LNHDA and SQIVND (reference sequence). The CDR3 totals 20 residues. The V end lost 0 bases, the J end lost 4 bases, and 25 bases lay between the germline ends. Written as DNA, the CDR3 is TGTGCCAGTAGTATAGATCTGATGGGAGAACGGGGGAGCTGGAATCAGCCCCAGCATTTT. Its translation: CASSIDLMGERGSWNQPQHF. Together with reference TRBV19 and TRBJ1-5, the CDR3 gives the full variable domain: DGGITQSPKYLFRKEGQNVTLSCEQNLNHDAMYWYRQDPGQGLRLIYYSQIVNDFQKGDIAEGYSVSREKKESFPLTVTSAQKNPTAFYLCASSIDLMGERGSWNQPQHFGDGTRLSIL.

This chain uses TRBV19 with TRBJ1-2, with D perhaps matching TRBD1 (5 bases). With 4 bases removed from V and 8 bases from J, the gap between germline ends came to 17 bases. Germline lookup yields CDR1 LNHDA and CDR2 SQIVND (reference sequence). The CDR3 consists of 14 residues. Written as DNA, the CDR3 is TGTGCCAGTAGTACAGGGCGCCCGGCTCGGGGCTACACCTTC. This translates into CASSTGRPARGYTF.

V and J are TRBV5-1 and TRBJ1-1; 10 nucleotides match TRBD1. After removal of 3 bases from V and 4 bases from J, the junction contained 6 bases not matched to a gene. This CDR3 is 15 amino acids long. Looked up from germline, CDR1 is SGHRS and CDR2 is YFSETQ. The CDR3 DNA reads as TGCGCCAGCAGCTGGGACAGGGGAGGAGGCACTGAAGCTTTCTTT. As protein: CASSWDRGGGTEAFF.

This chain connects TRBV7-9 to TRBJ1-1; D not resolved. CDR3 length: 17 amino acids. V lost 5 bases and J 3 bases, leaving 22 bases between the germline ends. Germline CDR1 and CDR2: SEHNR and FQNEAQ (reference sequence). CDR3 bases: TGTGCCAGCAGCGTCTGGGGAGGGAGTGGAGTATACACTGAAGCTTTCTTT. Protein: CASSVWGGSGVYTEAFF.

A single count supports this clone. The chain has TRBV5-1 and TRBJ1-1, with 9 bases identical to TRBD1. This CDR3 is 16 amino acids long. Germline assignment: CDR1 SGHRS and CDR2 YFSETQ. With 3 bases clipped from V and 5 bases from J, the junction kept 11 bases outside the gene matches. The CDR3 loop is CASSYDTPGQGTEAFF. The CDR3 DNA follows: TGCGCCAGCAGCTACGACACCCCGGGACAGGGTACTGAAGCTTTCTTT.

The rearrangement joins TRBV5-1 to TRBJ2-7; 10 bases fit TRBD2. J was trimmed by 0 bases and V by 4 bases; bases with no gene match: 10. CDR3 length: 17 amino acids. Germline V gene data show CDR1 as SGHRS and CDR2 as YFSETQ. The CDR3 DNA reads as TGCGCCAGCAGCCCATCCGGGACTAGCGACAGCTCCTACGAGCAGTACTTC. Protein sequence: CASSPSGTSDSSYEQYF.

The chain is built from TRBV2 and TRBJ2-1; 9 bases align to TRBD1. CDR1 SNHLY and CDR2 FYNNEI come from the germline V gene. Trimming at V came to 6 bases and at J to 15 bases, leaving 6 bases not matched to a gene. The CDR3 has 11 residues. The CDR3: CASREGQGAFF. The CDR3 DNA reads TGTGCCAGCAGGGAGGGACAGGGTGCGTTCTTC.

The rearrangement joins TRBV6-5 to TRBJ2-2; D is possibly TRBD1 (6 bases). V was shortened by 7 bases and J by 13 bases, with 13 bases between the two germline ends. The V gene's germline CDR1 is MNHEY and CDR2 SVGAGI. The CDR3 runs 11 residues. The CDR3 coding sequence is TGTGCCAGCACGTCTACAGGGAGGCTGTTTTTT. Residues: CASTSTGRLFF.

This clone showed up just once. The same CDR3 arises from other DNA sequences in this sample as well. CDR3 sequence reads: CASSSTGGSGNTIYF. The CDR3 bases are TGTGCCAGCAGCTCTACAGGGGGCTCTGGAAACACCATATATTTT. V gene TRBV7-9 combines with J gene TRBJ1-3; 8 nucleotides agree with TRBD1. The junction had 2 bases not matched to a gene; V was cut back by 4 bases and J by 0 bases. The CDR3 extends over 15 amino acids. Germline-derived CDR1 and CDR2 are SEHNR and FQNEAQ (reference sequence).

The rearrangement joins TRBV27 to TRBJ2-7, with a weak D call TRBD2 (6 bases). V gave up 11 bases and J gave up 2 bases, with 19 bases separating them. Germline V gene data show CDR1 as MNHEY and CDR2 as SMNVEV (reference sequence). The CDR3 is made up of 14 amino acids. The CDR3 DNA follows: TGTGCCCCCGGGGGATGCGGGCCCCCCTACGAGCAGTACGTC. Amino acid sequence: CAPGGCGPPYEQYV.

The chain carries TRBV11-3 and TRBJ2-3; D possibly corresponds to TRBD2 (5 bases). Germline assignment: CDR1 SGHNT and CDR2 YENEEA. Trimming shortened V by 8 bases and J by 4 bases, and 16 bases separated the two germline ends. CDR3 length: 14 amino acids. CDR3 in DNA: TGTGCCAGCGGTCTAGCCGGCGCCGCAGATACGCAGTATTTT. This encodes CASGLAGAADTQYF.

Points on this clone: Different DNA sequences within this sample yield the same CDR3. The chain carries TRBV29-1 and TRBJ1-1; no reliable D call. The germline V gene encodes CDR1 SQVTM and CDR2 ANQGSEA. The V end was cut by 7 bases, the J end by 0 bases, with 6 bases between. This CDR3 contains 11 residues. Here the CDR3 DNA reads TGCAGCGGAACGGTGAACACTGAAGCTTTCTTT. Its protein product is CSGTVNTEAFF.

V and J are TRBV5-6 and TRBJ1-2, with D perhaps matching TRBD1 (5 bases). There are 14 residues in the CDR3. V gave up 4 bases and J gave up 5 bases, with 15 bases separating them. Germline CDR1 reads SGHDT; CDR2 reads YYEEEE. The CDR3 sequence: CASSGRDSRYGYTF. The DNA of the CDR3 is TGTGCCAGCAGCGGTCGGGACTCCCGATATGGCTACACCTTC.

The CDR3 DNA is TGTGCCTGGAGTGTAGGACTAGCGCCTGGAAATGAGCAGTTCTTC. This translates into CAWSVGLAPGNEQFF. The chain links TRBV30 to TRBJ2-1; 9 bases align to TRBD2. Trimming took 0 bases from V and 7 from J; bases not matched to a gene: 7. Germline V lookup: CDR1 GTSNPN, CDR2 SVGIG (reference sequence). CDR3 length: 15 amino acids.

The rearrangement links TRBV9 to TRBJ1-3, with TRBD1 as a possible D gene (5 bases). The CDR3 consists of 15 residues. With 4 bases removed from V and 0 bases from J, the gap between germline ends came to 11 bases. CDR1 and CDR2 (germline): SGDLS, YYNGEE. CDR3 residues: CASSIGHNSGNTIYF. In nucleotides, the CDR3 is TGTGCCAGCAGCATCGGACACAACTCTGGAAACACCATATATTTT.

This clone is classed as medium-sized. The V call is TRBV5-5, the J call TRBJ2-7; 14 bases map to TRBD2. Germline values: CDR1 SGHKS, CDR2 YYEKEE (reference sequence). This CDR3 is 17 amino acids long. Trimming took 4 bases from V and 6 from J; bases not matched to a gene: 12. Written as DNA, the CDR3 is TGTGCCAGCAGCCCTAGGACTAGCGGGAGGCCGTACCTCGAGCAGTACTTC. It encodes CASSPRTSGRPYLEQYF.

This clone showed up just a few times. The V call is TRBV2, the J call TRBJ2-1, with TRBD1 as a possible D gene (6 bases). Germline V CDR1 and CDR2: SNHLY, FYNNEI. CDR3 size: 14 residues. The V and J ends lost 2 bases and 7 bases respectively, with 12 bases between them. Here the CDR3 DNA reads TGTGCCAGCAGTGAAAGGGCAGGGGCAAATGAGCAGTTCTTC. This translates into CASSERAGANEQFF.